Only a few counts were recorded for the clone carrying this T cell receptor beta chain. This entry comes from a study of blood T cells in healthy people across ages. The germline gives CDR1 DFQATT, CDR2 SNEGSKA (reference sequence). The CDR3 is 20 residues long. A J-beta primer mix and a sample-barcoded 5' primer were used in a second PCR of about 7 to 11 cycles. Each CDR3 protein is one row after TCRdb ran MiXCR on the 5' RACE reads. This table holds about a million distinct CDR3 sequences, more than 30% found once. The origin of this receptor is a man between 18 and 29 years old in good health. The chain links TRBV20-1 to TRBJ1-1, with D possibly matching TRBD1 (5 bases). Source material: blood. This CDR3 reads CRPLAGPTTRVNFRNTEAFF. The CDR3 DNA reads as TGCAGGCCGCTGGCAGGGCCAACAACGAGAGTAAATTTCAGGAACACTGAAGCTTTCTTT.